This T cell receptor (beta chain) came from a study of beta chain features in type 1 diabetes. Turning to the study itself: Patients did not differ from healthy donors in age, gender or cell yield. Notes on the study in general: The naive, central memory and Treg TCRB repertoires looked more alike in patients than they did in healthy donors. A moderate, significant TCRB CDR3 shortening appeared in type 1 diabetes across four CD4+ subsets.

CDR1 MDHEN and CDR2 SYDVKM come from the germline V gene. The CDR3 loop spans 12 amino acids. V was pared by 3 bases and J by 3 bases, with 5 bases between. Reverse transcribing all isolated RNA meant expressed TCRB transcripts were sequenced. Measured with immunoSEQ multiplex PCR; TCRdb has only the in-frame clones, and not every one. This sample has 41,000 or so clones, with roughly 70% found just once. About this clone: Its antigen remains unknown.

Sorting that relied on CD45RO/CCR7/CD25/CD127/CD95/CD27 yielded CD4+ naive, central memory, regulatory and stem cell-like memory cells. The origin of this receptor is a man younger than 45 with type 1 diabetes. Some clones in this sample may be carry-over from other donors' samples. This chain connects TRBV28 to TRBJ1-2; no clear D gene. The sample comprised Tregs from blood. CDR3: CASSFVDYGYTF. CDR3 in DNA: TGTGCCAGCAGTTTCGTAGACTATGGCTACACCTTC.